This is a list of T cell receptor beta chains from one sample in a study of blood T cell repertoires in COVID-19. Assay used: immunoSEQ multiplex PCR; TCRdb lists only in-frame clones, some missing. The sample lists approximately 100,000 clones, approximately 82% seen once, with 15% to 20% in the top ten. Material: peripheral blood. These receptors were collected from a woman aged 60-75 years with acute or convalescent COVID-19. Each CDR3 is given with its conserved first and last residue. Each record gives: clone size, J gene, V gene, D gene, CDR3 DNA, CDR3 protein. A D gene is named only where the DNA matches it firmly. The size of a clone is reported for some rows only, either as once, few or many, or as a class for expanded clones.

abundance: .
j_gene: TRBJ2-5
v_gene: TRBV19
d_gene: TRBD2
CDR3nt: TGTGCCAGTAGTATGGGGGGGACCGGAGAGACCCAGTACTTC
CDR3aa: CASSMGGTGETQYF

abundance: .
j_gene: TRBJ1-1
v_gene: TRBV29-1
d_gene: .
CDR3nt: TGCAGCGTTGGAGCGGGACTCCCGCTCTTTGAAGCTTTCTTT
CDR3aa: CSVGAGLPLFEAFF

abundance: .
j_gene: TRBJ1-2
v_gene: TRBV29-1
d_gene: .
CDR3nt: TGCAGCGCTAAGACCAGCCTGAGGGACTATGGCTACACCTTC
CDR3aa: CSAKTSLRDYGYTF

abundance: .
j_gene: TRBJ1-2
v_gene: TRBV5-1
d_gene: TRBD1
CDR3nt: TGCGCCAGCAGCTTGGCCAGGGGGGTAAACTATGGCTACACCTTC
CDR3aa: CASSLARGVNYGYTF

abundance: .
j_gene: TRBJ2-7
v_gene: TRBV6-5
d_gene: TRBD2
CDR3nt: TGTGCCAGCCGAAACGGGGGGGTTGGGGCCAACGAGCAGTACTTC
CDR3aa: CASRNGGVGANEQYF

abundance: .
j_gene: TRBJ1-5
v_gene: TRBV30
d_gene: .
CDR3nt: TGTGCCTGGAGTGCGACGGAGCAGAATCAGCCCCAGCATTTT
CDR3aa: CAWSATEQNQPQHF

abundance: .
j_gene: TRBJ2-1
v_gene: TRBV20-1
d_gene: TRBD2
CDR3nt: TGCAGTGCTAGTCCTAGCGGGGGTTACAATGAGCAGTTCTTC
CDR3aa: CSASPSGGYNEQFF

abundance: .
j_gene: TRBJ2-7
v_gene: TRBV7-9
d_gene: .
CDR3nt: TGTGCCAGCAGCTTAGCTGGCGGCCTCTCCTACGAGCAGTACTTC
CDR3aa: CASSLAGGLSYEQYF

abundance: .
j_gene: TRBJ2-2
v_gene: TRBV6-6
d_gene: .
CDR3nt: TGTGCCAGCAGGGAACGGGACACCGGGGAGCTGTTTTTT
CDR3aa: CASRERDTGELFF

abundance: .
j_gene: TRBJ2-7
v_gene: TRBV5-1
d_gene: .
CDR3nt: TGCGCCAGCAGCTTGGCTGGGGGCTTCACCTACGAGCAGTACTTC
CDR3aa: CASSLAGGFTYEQYF

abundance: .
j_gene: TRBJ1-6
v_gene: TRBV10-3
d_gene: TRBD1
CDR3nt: TGTGCCATCAGTGAGTCCCAGGGGGTGAATTCACCCCTCCACTTT
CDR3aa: CAISESQGVNSPLHF

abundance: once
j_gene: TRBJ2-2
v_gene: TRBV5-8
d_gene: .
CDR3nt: TGTGCCAGCAGCCCCTTAGGGGGAGTCACCGGGGAGCTGTTTTTT
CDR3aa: CASSPLGGVTGELFF

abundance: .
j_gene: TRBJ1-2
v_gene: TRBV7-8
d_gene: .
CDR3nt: TGTGCCAGCAGTACTCACCTCGGGCTCAGGGCCTACACCTTC
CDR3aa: CASSTHLGLRAYTF

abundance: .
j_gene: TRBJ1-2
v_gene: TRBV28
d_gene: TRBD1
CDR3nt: TGTGCCAGCAGTTTAAGTCCGGGACAGGGGTCTGGCTACACCTTC
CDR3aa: CASSLSPGQGSGYTF

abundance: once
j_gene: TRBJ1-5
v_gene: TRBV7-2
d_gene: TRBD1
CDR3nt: TGTGCCAGCAGCTCTCAACAGGGGCCAGGCCAGCCCCAGCATTTT
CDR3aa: CASSSQQGPGQPQHF

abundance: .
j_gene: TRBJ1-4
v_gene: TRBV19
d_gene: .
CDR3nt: TGTGCCAGTACCGATGGGAGGGCGCCTAATGAAAAACTGTTTTTT
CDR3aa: CASTDGRAPNEKLFF

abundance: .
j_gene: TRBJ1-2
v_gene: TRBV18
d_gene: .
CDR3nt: TGTGCCAGCTCACCAGCGCAGGGGATTAACTATGGCTACACCTTC
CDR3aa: CASSPAQGINYGYTF

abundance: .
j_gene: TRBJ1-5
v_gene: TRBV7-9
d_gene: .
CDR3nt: TGTGCCAGCAGCCGAGGGGCGGGAGCAGATCAGCCCCAGCATTTT
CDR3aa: CASSRGAGADQPQHF

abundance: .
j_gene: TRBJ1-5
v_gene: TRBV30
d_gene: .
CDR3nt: TGTGCCTGGAGTGTACGGACGGGAAATAGCAATCAGCCCCAGCATTTT
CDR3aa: CAWSVRTGNSNQPQHF

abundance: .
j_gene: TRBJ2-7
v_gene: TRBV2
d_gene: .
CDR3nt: TGTGCCAGCAGTCCGAGTCAAATCTCCTACGAGCAGTACTTC
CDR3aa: CASSPSQISYEQYF

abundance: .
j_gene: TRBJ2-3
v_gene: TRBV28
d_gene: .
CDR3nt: TGTGCCAGCAGTTTAACCAGCGGAGACACAGATACGCAGTATTTT
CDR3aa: CASSLTSGDTDTQYF

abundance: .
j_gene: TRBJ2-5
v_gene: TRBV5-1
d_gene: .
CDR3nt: TGCGCCAGCAGCTTTGGTAGGACTCAAGAGACCCAGTACTTC
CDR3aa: CASSFGRTQETQYF

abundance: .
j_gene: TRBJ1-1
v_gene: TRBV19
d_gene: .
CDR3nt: TGTGCCAGTAGTATAGCGGCAGGGGTGTTAGACACTGAAGCTTTCTTT
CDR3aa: CASSIAAGVLDTEAFF

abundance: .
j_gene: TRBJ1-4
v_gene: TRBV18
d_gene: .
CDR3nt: TGTGCCAGCTCACCCGCTACTACAACTAATGAAAAACTGTTTTTT
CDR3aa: CASSPATTTNEKLFF

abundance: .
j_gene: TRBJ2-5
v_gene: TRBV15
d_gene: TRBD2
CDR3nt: TGTGCCACCAGTGACCGGCTAGCGGGGGGGGAGACCCAGTACTTC
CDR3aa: CATSDRLAGGETQYF

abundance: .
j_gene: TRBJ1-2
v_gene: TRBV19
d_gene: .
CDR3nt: TGTGCCAGTAGTGTTCAGACTAACTATGGCTACACCTTC
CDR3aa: CASSVQTNYGYTF

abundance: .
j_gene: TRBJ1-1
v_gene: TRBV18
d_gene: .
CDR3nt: TGTGCCAGCTCACCCGGTACGTTCGACTCAAGAAACACTGAAGCTTTCTTT
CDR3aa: CASSPGTFDSRNTEAFF

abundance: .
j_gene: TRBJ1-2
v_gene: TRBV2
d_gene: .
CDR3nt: TGTGCCAGCAGTGAACGGGGGGCGCAAAACTATGGCTACACCTTC
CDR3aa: CASSERGAQNYGYTF

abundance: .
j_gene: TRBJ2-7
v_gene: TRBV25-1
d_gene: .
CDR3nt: TGTGCCAGCAGTAGGGGGTTGCGAAGGGAGCAGTACTTC
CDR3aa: CASSRGLRREQYF

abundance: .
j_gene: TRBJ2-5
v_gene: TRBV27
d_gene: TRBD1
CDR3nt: TGTGCCAGCAGCCTATATGGGCTGCAGGGGGCGCCGGGGGAGACCCAGTACTTC
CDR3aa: CASSLYGLQGAPGETQYF

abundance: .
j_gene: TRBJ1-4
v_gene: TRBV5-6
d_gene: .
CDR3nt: TGTGCCAGCAGCTTGACAGGGTTGGAAAAACTGTTTTTT
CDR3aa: CASSLTGLEKLFF

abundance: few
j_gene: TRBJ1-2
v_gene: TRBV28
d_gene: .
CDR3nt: TGTGCCAGCAGTTCCGAGTATGGCTACACCTTC
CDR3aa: CASSSEYGYTF

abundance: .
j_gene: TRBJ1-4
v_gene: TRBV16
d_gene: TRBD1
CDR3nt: TGTGCCAGCAGCCAAGACAGGGCCCGTGAAAAACTGTTTTTT
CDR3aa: CASSQDRAREKLFF

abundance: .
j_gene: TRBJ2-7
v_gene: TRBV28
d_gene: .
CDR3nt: TGTGCCAGCAGTTTTCCGGGTTACTCCTACGAGCAGTACTTC
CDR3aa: CASSFPGYSYEQYF

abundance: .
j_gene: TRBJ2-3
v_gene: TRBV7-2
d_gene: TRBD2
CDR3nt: TGTGCCAGCAGCTTTCAACGAGCGGGAGACACGCAGTATTTT
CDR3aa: CASSFQRAGDTQYF

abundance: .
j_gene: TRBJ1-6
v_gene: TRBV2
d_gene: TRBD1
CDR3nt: TGTGCCAGCAGTTCGGACAGGGTCAATTCACCCCTCCACTTT
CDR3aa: CASSSDRVNSPLHF

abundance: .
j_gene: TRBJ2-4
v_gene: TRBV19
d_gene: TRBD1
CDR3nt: TGTGCCAGTAGTGCCCGCTACAGGGGAGAAAACATTCAGTACTTC
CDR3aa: CASSARYRGENIQYF

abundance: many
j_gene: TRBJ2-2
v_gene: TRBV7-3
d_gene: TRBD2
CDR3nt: TGTGCCAGCAGCTTATCGGGACTAGGCCCCTCCGGGGAGCTGTTTTTT
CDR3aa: CASSLSGLGPSGELFF

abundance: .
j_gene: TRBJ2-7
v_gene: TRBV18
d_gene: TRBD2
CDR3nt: TGTGCCAGCTCACCGGGGGGGAACGAGCAGTACTTC
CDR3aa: CASSPGGNEQYF

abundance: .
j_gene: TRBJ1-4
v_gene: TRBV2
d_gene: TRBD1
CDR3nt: TGTGCCAGCAGTATCCATACAGGGGGGGGTGAAAAACTGTTTTTT
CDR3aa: CASSIHTGGGEKLFF

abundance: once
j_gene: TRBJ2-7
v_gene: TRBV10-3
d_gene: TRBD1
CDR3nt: TGTGCCATCAATCAGGGGGCTTACGAGCAGTACTTC
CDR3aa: CAINQGAYEQYF

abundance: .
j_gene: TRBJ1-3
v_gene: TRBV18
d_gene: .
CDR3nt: TGTGCCAGCTCACGAGTCGGTATCTCTGGAAACACCATATATTTT
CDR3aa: CASSRVGISGNTIYF

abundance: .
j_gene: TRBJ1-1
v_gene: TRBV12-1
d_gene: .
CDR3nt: TGTGCCAGCAGCCCCCGTCGGGTAGGAGAGAGCACTGAAGCTTTCTTT
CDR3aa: CASSPRRVGESTEAFF

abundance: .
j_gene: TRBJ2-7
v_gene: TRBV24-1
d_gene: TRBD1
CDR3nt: TGTGCCACCAGGACAGGGAGTATGGCCTACGAGCAGTACTTC
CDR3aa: CATRTGSMAYEQYF

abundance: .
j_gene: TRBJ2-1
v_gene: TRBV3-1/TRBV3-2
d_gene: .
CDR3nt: TGTGCCAGCAGCCATAGACCCCGGAGCGATGAGCAGTTCTTC
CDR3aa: CASSHRPRSDEQFF

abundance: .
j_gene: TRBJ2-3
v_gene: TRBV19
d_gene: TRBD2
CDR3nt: TGTGCCAGTAGTATCGTGCTAGCGGGGGAGGGGACAGATACGCAGTATTTT
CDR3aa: CASSIVLAGEGTDTQYF

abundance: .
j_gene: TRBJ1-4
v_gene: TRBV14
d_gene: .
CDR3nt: TGTGCCAGCAGCCCGACTACGGCAACTAATGAAAAACTGTTTTTT
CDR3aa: CASSPTTATNEKLFF

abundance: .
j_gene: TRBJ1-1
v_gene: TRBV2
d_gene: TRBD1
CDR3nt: TGTGCCAGCAGGAAGACAGGGGGCACTGAAGCTTTCTTT
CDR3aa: CASRKTGGTEAFF

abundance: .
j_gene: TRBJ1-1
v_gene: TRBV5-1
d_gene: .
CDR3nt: TGCGCCAGCAGCTTGGACAGGGTGGGGACTGAAGCTTTCTTT
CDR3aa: CASSLDRVGTEAFF

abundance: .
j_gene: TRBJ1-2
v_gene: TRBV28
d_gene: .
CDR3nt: TGTGCCAGCACCTACCCGGGGGGGCCGACAGTGCATGGCTACACCTTC
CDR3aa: CASTYPGGPTVHGYTF

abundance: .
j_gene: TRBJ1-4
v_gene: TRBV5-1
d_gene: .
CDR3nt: TGCGCCAGCAGCGCCGAAACAGGATCTAATGAAAAACTGTTTTTT
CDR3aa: CASSAETGSNEKLFF

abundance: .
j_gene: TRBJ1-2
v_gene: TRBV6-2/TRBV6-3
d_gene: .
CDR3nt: TGTGCCAGCAGTTACAACAGGGTGTACACCTTC
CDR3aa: CASSYNRVYTF

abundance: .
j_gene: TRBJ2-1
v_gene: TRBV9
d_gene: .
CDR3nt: TGTGCCAGCAGCGCCACAGGGAGCACCTACAATGAGCAGTTCTTC
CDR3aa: CASSATGSTYNEQFF

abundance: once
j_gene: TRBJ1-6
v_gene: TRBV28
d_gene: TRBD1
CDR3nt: TGTGCCAGCGCCGACAGGGTGGCTTCACCCCTCCACTTT
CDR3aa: CASADRVASPLHF